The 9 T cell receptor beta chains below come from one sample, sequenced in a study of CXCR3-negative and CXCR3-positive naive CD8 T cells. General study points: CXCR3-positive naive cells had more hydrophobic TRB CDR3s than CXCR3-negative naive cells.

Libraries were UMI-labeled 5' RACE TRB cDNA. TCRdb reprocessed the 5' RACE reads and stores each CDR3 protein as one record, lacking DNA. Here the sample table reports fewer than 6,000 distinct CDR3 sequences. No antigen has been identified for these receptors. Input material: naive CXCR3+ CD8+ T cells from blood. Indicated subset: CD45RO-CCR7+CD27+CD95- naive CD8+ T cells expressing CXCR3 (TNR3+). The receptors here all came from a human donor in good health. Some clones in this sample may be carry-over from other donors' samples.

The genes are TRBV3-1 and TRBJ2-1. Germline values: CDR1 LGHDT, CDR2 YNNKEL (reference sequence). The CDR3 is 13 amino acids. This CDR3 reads CASSQESGNEQFF.

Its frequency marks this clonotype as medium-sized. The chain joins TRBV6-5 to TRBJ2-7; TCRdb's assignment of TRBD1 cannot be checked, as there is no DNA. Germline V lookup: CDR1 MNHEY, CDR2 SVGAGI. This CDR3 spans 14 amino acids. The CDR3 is CASSSLGDNYEQYF.

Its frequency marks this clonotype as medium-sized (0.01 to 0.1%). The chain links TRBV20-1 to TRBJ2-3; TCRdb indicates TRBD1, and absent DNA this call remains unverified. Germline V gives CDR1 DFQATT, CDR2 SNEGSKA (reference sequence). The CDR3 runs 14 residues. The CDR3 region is CSARVQDNTDTQYF.

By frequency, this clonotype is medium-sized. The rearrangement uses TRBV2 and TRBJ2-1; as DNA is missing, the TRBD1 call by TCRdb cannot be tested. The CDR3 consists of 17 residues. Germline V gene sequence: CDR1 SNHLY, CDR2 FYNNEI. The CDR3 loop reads CASSEEAQAGSVDEQFF.

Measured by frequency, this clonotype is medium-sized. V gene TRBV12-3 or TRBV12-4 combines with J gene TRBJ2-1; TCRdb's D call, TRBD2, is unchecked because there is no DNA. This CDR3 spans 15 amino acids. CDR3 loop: CASSLIAGVGNEQFF.

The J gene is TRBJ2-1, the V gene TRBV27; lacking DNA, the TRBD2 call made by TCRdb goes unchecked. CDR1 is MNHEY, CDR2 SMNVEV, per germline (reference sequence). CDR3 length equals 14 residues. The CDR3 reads CASSWLAGDNEQFF.

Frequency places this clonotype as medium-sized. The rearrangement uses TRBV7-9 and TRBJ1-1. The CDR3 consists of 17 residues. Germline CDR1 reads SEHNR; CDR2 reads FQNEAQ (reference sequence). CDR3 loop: CASSLVSYSRKDTEAFF.

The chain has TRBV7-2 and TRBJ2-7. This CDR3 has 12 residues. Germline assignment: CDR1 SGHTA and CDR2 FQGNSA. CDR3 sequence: CASSPWIDEQYF.

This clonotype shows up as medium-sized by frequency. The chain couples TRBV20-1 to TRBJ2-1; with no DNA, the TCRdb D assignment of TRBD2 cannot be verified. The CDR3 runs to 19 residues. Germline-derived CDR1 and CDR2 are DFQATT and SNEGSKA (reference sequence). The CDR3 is CSALGLAGGPWATRNEQFF.